A single sample gave rise to the 8 T cell receptor beta chains below, sequenced in a study of cytomegalovirus exposure and HLA in healthy donors. Generated by immunoSEQ multiplex PCR, the TCRdb table keeps only in-frame clones and is missing some. The table shows approximately 65,000 clones, with nearly 95% occurring only once. The sequencing sample was made of PBMCs. Receptors originate from a man aged 18 to 30 in good health and CMV-seropositive.

The CDR3 coding sequence is TGTGCCAGCAGTACGCGCCCGACTAGCGGGATCGGCTACGAGCAGTACTTC. It codes for CASSTRPTSGIGYEQYF. The chain carries TRBV27 and TRBJ2-7; 11 nucleotides align to TRBD2. This CDR3 spans 17 amino acids. CDR1 MNHEY and CDR2 SMNVEV come from the germline V gene (reference sequence). V dropped 5 bases and J dropped 3; count of bases not matched to a gene: 12.

This chain joins TRBV6-5 and TRBJ2-6; D gene unclear. CDR1 MNHEY and CDR2 SVGAGI come from the germline V gene. The CDR3 is made up of 15 amino acids. Trimming pared 5 bases from V and 1 base from J, leaving 9 bases between. DNA for the CDR3: TGTGCCAGCAGTCTAAGTATTTCTGGGGCCAACGTCCTGACTTTC. This codes for CASSLSISGANVLTF.

The rearrangement joins TRBV11-2 to TRBJ1-1; TRBD1 matches at 9 bases. The germline V gene has CDR1 SGHAT and CDR2 FQNNGV. The CDR3 loop spans 14 amino acids. V lost 5 bases to trimming and J lost 6 bases; unmatched junction nucleotides: 7. CDR3 DNA sequence: TGTGCCAGCAGCCCCGGGACAGGGAAGGCTGAAGCTTTCTTT. This codes for CASSPGTGKAEAFF.

This clone has just one count. The chain employs TRBV10-3 and TRBJ2-7; D may be TRBD1 (5 bases). The CDR3 extends over 15 amino acids. Germline CDR1 and CDR2: ENHRY and SYGVKD. Between the trimmed V and J ends, which lost 2 bases and 3 bases, there was a span of 14 bases. As DNA, the CDR3 is TGTGCCATCAGTGAGGTACTGACAGTCAGCTACGAGCAGTACTTC. Its translation is CAISEVLTVSYEQYF.

The V call is TRBV2, the J call TRBJ2-7; D might be TRBD1 (5 bases). Looked up from germline, CDR1 is SNHLY and CDR2 is FYNNEI. The V end lost 6 bases, the J end lost 2 bases, and 17 bases lay between the germline ends. The CDR3 extends over 15 amino acids. The DNA for the CDR3 is TGTGCCAGCAGGGGTACAGTAGGGGTAACCTACGAGCAGTACTTC. Residues: CASRGTVGVTYEQYF.

The chain uses TRBV29-1 and TRBJ1-5; the D is unclear. The germline CDR1 and CDR2 sequences are SQVTM and ANQGSEA. Trimming took off 5 bases at V and 2 bases at J, with 10 bases between the two ends. The CDR3 runs to 13 residues. CDR3 residues: CSVIPGRNQPQHF. The CDR3 DNA reads as TGCAGCGTTATTCCAGGCCGCAATCAGCCCCAGCATTTT. The full variable domain, its missing parts supplied by reference TRBV29-1 and TRBJ1-5, is SAVISQKPSRDICQRGTSLTIQCQVDSQVTMMFWYRQQPGQSLTLIATANQGSEATYESGFVIDKFPISRPNLTFSTLTVSNMSPEDSSIYLCSVIPGRNQPQHFGDGTRLSIL.

The J gene is TRBJ1-1, the V gene TRBV6-5; D may be TRBD1 (5 bases). Between the trimmed V and J ends, which lost 3 bases and 4 bases, there was a span of 12 bases. CDR3 length: 14 amino acids. Germline lookup yields CDR1 MNHEY and CDR2 SVGAGI. CDR3 sequence (DNA): TGTGCCAGCAGTTATTCCGGCAGGGTCACTGAAGCTTTCTTT. It encodes CASSYSGRVTEAFF.

This clone was seen just once. The chain combines TRBV19 with TRBJ2-2; 9 nucleotides align to TRBD2. Germline CDR1 LNHDA, CDR2 SQIVND (reference sequence). V shed 0 bases, J shed 6 bases, and the junction held 11 bases outside the gene matches. The CDR3 consists of 18 residues. The CDR3 nucleotides are TGTGCCAGTAGTATAGAGGGGAGGACTAGCGTAGGGTCCGGGGAGCTGTTTTTT. Amino acids: CASSIEGRTSVGSGELFF.